Listed here are 27 T cell receptor beta chains from one sample, sequenced in a study of OX40 agonist ivuxolimab in advanced cancers. The repertoire was sequenced with immunoSEQ multiplex PCR; TCRdb's copy has only in-frame clones and lacks some. The sample consists of 65,000 to 95,000 clones, 91% of them appearing once. This specimen consisted of CD4+ or CD8+ T cells sorted from blood, obtained in a trial of the OX40 agonist ivuxolimab. These receptor sequences come from an adult with an advanced solid tumor such as melanoma, head and neck, liver or kidney cancer.

The chain couples TRBV6-5 to TRBJ2-5, with 7 bases identical to TRBD1. TRBJ2-7 matches the DNA end more closely, so the J call is doubtful. From germline, CDR1 is MNHEY and CDR2 SVGAGI. This CDR3 is 13 amino acids long. The CDR3 nucleotides read TGTGCCAGCAGTTGGGGACAGACCTACGAGCAGTACTTC. Its translation: CASSWGQTYEQYF.

This rearrangement joins TRBV28 to TRBJ1-5, with D perhaps TRBD1 (5 bases). Deletions cut 5 bases from V and 4 bases from J, with 12 bases between. The CDR3 length is 14 residues. Looked up from germline, CDR1 is MDHEN and CDR2 is SYDVKM. CDR3 loop: CASSKGLPNQPQHF. For the CDR3, the DNA is TGTGCCAGCAGTAAGGGACTGCCGAATCAGCCCCAGCATTTT.

J is TRBJ2-7 and V is TRBV6-6; TRBD2 agrees at 10 bases. Germline V CDR1 and CDR2: MNHNY, SVGAGI (reference sequence). The CDR3 has 16 amino acids. The trim removed 5 bases at V and 6 bases at J, leaving 13 bases unmatched. CDR3 residues: CASSTQASGSGVEQYF. CDR3 DNA: TGTGCCAGCAGTACGCAAGCTAGCGGGAGTGGGGTCGAGCAGTACTTC.

The chain carries TRBV4-1 and TRBJ1-2, with D perhaps matching TRBD1 (6 bases). Trimming stripped 1 base from V and 1 base from J, with 16 bases between. CDR1 is MGHRA and CDR2 is YSYEKL in the germline V gene. This CDR3 has 17 residues. Here the CDR3 DNA reads TGCGCCAGCAGCCAAGTTAATAGGGGGGCAATTAACTATGGCTACACCTTC. The encoded protein is CASSQVNRGAINYGYTF.

This chain connects TRBV21-1 to TRBJ2-1; whether TRBD2, the table's D call, matches the DNA was not checked. TRBV21-1 represents a pseudogene. The CDR3 extends over 20 amino acids. The CDR3 DNA reads TGTGCCAGCAGCAAAAGGTTCCCCCCATGCGGACTAGCGGAGTACAATGAGCAGTTCTTC. Its protein product is CASSKRFPPCGLAEYNEQFF.

This chain joins TRBV30 and TRBJ2-1, with D maybe TRBD1 (5 bases). V lost 0 bases and J lost 2, with 11 bases in between. The CDR3 spans 15 residues. Germline lookup yields CDR1 GTSNPN and CDR2 SVGIG (reference sequence). This chain's CDR3 is CAWSVTPGPYNEQFF. The CDR3 nucleotides are TGTGCCTGGAGTGTAACCCCAGGGCCCTACAATGAGCAGTTCTTC.

V and J are TRBV27 and TRBJ1-1; D not certain. The V gene lost 5 bases and the J gene lost 1 base, with 14 bases spanning the gap. Germline V gene data show CDR1 as MNHEY and CDR2 as SMNVEV (reference sequence). The CDR3 sequence is 15 residues long. CDR3 loop: CASSLTPRTNTEAFF. CDR3 sequence (DNA): TGTGCCAGCAGTCTCACCCCAAGAACGAACACTGAAGCTTTCTTT.

The sample holds a few counts of this clone. This rearrangement joins TRBV5-6 to TRBJ1-1; D not certain. This CDR3 contains 13 residues. The V end lost 0 bases, the J end lost 3 bases, and 6 bases lay between the germline ends. The germline V gene has CDR1 SGHDT and CDR2 YYEEEE. The CDR3 DNA is TGTGCCAGCAGCTTGGAGCGGGACACTGAAGCTTTCTTT. Translation gives CASSLERDTEAFF. Supplemented by reference TRBV5-6 and TRBJ1-1, the full variable domain reads DAGVTQSPTHLIKTRGQQVTLRCSPKSGHDTVSWYQQALGQGPQFIFQYYEEEERQRGNFPDRFSGHQFPNYSSELNVNALLLGDSALYLCASSLERDTEAFFGQGTRLTVV.

The chain joins TRBV30 to TRBJ1-1; D is uncertain. CDR1 GTSNPN and CDR2 SVGIG come from the germline V gene (reference sequence). The CDR3 spans 12 residues. Trimming took 0 bases from V and 2 from J, leaving 4 bases between them. The CDR3 DNA follows: TGTGCCTGGAGTGTAGGTAACACTGAAGCTTTCTTT. This gives the protein CAWSVGNTEAFF.

The V call is TRBV29-1, the J call TRBJ1-4; 10 positions agree with TRBD1. The germline CDR1 and CDR2 sequences are SQVTM and ANQGSEA. The CDR3 contains 14 residues. Trimming took 8 bases from V and 10 from J; bases not matched to a gene: 13. CDR3 bases: TGCAGCTCGACGGACGGGACAGGGGCAGGAAAACTGTTTTTT. Its translation: CSSTDGTGAGKLFF.

The chain has TRBV10-1 and TRBJ2-7, with D maybe TRBD1 (5 bases). CDR3 length equals 14 residues. The germline V gene encodes CDR1 WNHNN and CDR2 SYGVQD (reference sequence). Trimming stripped 0 bases from V and 6 bases from J, with 12 bases between. The CDR3 bases are TGCGCCAGCAGTGAGTCATTAGGGGTCGGCGAGCAGTACTTC. It is translated as CASSESLGVGEQYF.

The rearrangement links TRBV5-1 to TRBJ2-5; tentatively, D is TRBD2 (5 bases). This CDR3 contains 12 residues. V lost 7 bases to trimming and J lost 5 bases, with 12 bases between them. CDR1 is SGHRS, CDR2 YFSETQ, per germline. The CDR3 loop is CASAEGRETQYF. CDR3 nucleotide sequence: TGCGCCAGCGCTGAGGGTCGGGAGACCCAGTACTTC.

The rearrangement uses TRBV7-2 and TRBJ2-3; D gene uncertain. V shed 2 bases and J shed 0 bases, with 9 bases lying between them. This CDR3 comprises 15 residues. CDR1 and CDR2 from the germline V gene are SGHTA and FQGNSA. The CDR3, as DNA: TGTGCCAGCAGCTTAATGGCGGCTAGCACAGATACGCAGTATTTT. Translating it yields CASSLMAASTDTQYF.

The count of this clone is one. The chain combines TRBV18 with TRBJ2-3; D may be TRBD1 (5 bases). The CDR3 spans 14 residues. Germline V lookup: CDR1 KGHSH, CDR2 LQKENI. V gave up 4 bases and J gave up 2 bases, with 10 bases separating them. As DNA, the CDR3 is TGTGCCAGCTCACTAAGACAGACCACAGATACGCAGTATTTT. This encodes CASSLRQTTDTQYF. Supplemented by reference TRBV18 and TRBJ2-3, the full variable domain reads NAGVMQNPRHLVRRRGQEARLRCSPMKGHSHVYWYRQLPEEGLKFMVYLQKENIIDESGMPKERFSAEFPKEGPSILRIQQVVRGDSAAYFCASSLRQTTDTQYFGPGTRLTVL.

The rearrangement links TRBV4-1 to TRBJ2-4, with 7 bases identical to TRBD1. V trimming: 2 bases; J trimming: 1 base; junction bases outside the gene matches: 5. The germline V gene encodes CDR1 MGHRA and CDR2 YSYEKL. The CDR3 runs to 16 residues. The CDR3 DNA reads TGCGCCAGCAGCCAATACCAGGGGGTCGCCAAAAACATTCAGTACTTC. It encodes CASSQYQGVAKNIQYF.

This clone was counted a single time. This chain uses TRBV6-5 with TRBJ2-1; D remains unclear. Germline V gives CDR1 MNHEY, CDR2 SVGAGI. V dropped 4 bases and J dropped 10 bases, with 8 bases sitting between them. CDR3 size: 11 residues. The DNA of the CDR3 is TGTGCCAGCAGTTCTACTGGGGAGCAGTTCTTC. Its protein is CASSSTGEQFF.

The gene calls are TRBV29-1 and TRBJ2-3; D remains unclear. The length of the CDR3 is 14 residues. Trimming took 6 bases from V and 0 from J, leaving 13 bases between them. Per the germline V gene, CDR1 is SQVTM and CDR2 is ANQGSEA. CDR3 nucleotide sequence: TGCAGCGTATGCAGAGTTTCTAGCACAGATACGCAGTATTTT. This translates into CSVCRVSSTDTQYF.

The chain uses TRBV5-1 and TRBJ2-1; tentative D call: TRBD1 (7 bases). From germline, CDR1 is SGHRS and CDR2 YFSETQ. V was clipped by 4 bases and J by 5 bases, with 10 bases between them. The CDR3 length is 13 residues. The CDR3 DNA reads TGCGCCAGCAGCAGCAGGGGGGACAATGAGCAGTTCTTC. Its translation: CASSSRGDNEQFF.

This clone turned up a few times. V is TRBV29-1 and J is TRBJ1-1; D uncertain. There are 13 residues in the CDR3. Trimming cost V 4 bases and J 3 bases, with 12 bases left between them. Germline lookup yields CDR1 SQVTM and CDR2 ANQGSEA. The CDR3 DNA sequence: TGCAGCGTTGCGGGCGGTGGTGACACTGAAGCTTTCTTT. Its translation is CSVAGGGDTEAFF.

The chain links TRBV30 to TRBJ1-1, with TRBD1 as a possible D gene (5 bases). CDR3 length: 16 residues. Germline loops: CDR1 GTSNPN, CDR2 SVGIG (reference sequence). Trimming removed 8 bases from V and 5 bases from J, with 27 bases in between. CDR3 sequence reads: CAGRGKGRGGKTEAFF. CDR3 bases: TGTGCCGGAAGAGGTAAAGGGAGGGGTGGGAAAACTGAAGCTTTCTTT.

The chain carries TRBV4-3 and TRBJ1-1; 9 bases match TRBD1. Germline CDR1 and CDR2: LGHNA and YSLEER. The CDR3 has 19 amino acids. V lost 1 base and J lost 1; bases outside the gene matches: 13. The CDR3 loop is CASSQGGWNRGQWNTEAFF. The DNA for the CDR3 is TGCGCCAGCAGCCAAGGGGGATGGAACAGGGGGCAATGGAACACTGAAGCTTTCTTT.

The chain carries TRBV6-1 and TRBJ2-5, with D perhaps matching TRBD1 or TRBD2 (5 bases each). Germline assignment: CDR1 MNHNS and CDR2 SASEGT. The CDR3 is 15 residues long. V shed 3 bases and J shed 0 bases, with 11 bases lying between them. Written as DNA, the CDR3 is TGTGCCAGCAGTGAGGGGACGGGTTACCAAGAGACCCAGTACTTC. Translated, it gives CASSEGTGYQETQYF.

The V and J genes are TRBV28 and TRBJ1-1; a possible D gene is TRBD1 (5 bases). The germline V and J ends were trimmed by 5 bases and 11 bases, with 15 bases remaining between them. CDR1 and CDR2 (germline): MDHEN, SYDVKM. The CDR3 totals 12 residues. The CDR3 DNA is TGTGCCAGCAGTGCCGGACAAAGTGGGGCTTTCTTT. Amino acid sequence: CASSAGQSGAFF.

The chain joins TRBV4-1 to TRBJ2-7, with a tentative D call TRBD2 (6 bases). V lost 0 bases to trimming and J lost 4 bases, with 13 bases between them. Germline V gene lookup returns CDR1 MGHRA and CDR2 YSYEKL. This CDR3 has 15 amino acids. The CDR3 loop reads CASSQDSTSRYEQYF. Written as DNA, the CDR3 is TGCGCCAGCAGCCAAGATTCAACTAGCAGGTACGAGCAGTACTTC.

The V and J genes are TRBV6-5 and TRBJ2-5; D perhaps matches TRBD2 (5 bases). V was cut by 6 bases and J by 2 bases, with 10 bases left in between. Germline CDR1 MNHEY, CDR2 SVGAGI. The CDR3 has 13 amino acids. This chain's CDR3 is CASRAPGQETQYF. The CDR3 DNA reads as TGTGCCAGCAGAGCTCCGGGACAAGAGACCCAGTACTTC.

V usage is TRBV27 and J usage is TRBJ2-7; the D gene is possibly TRBD2 (7 bases). V lost 0 bases and J 7 bases, leaving 13 bases between the germline ends. CDR3 length: 14 residues. Germline V CDR1 and CDR2: MNHEY, SMNVEV (reference sequence). The chain's CDR3 is CASSLSGGGGEQYF. CDR3 DNA: TGTGCCAGCAGTTTATCTGGGGGAGGGGGAGAGCAGTACTTC.

V and J are TRBV5-3 and TRBJ2-1; D is undetermined. TRBV5-3 has ORF status, its function being uncertain. The V and J ends lost 4 bases and 4 bases respectively, with 24 bases between them. This CDR3 is 18 amino acids long. CDR3 residues: CARSHRGSDAGRYNEQFF. In DNA, the CDR3 is TGTGCCAGAAGCCACCGCGGCAGCGACGCAGGAAGGTACAATGAGCAGTTCTTC.